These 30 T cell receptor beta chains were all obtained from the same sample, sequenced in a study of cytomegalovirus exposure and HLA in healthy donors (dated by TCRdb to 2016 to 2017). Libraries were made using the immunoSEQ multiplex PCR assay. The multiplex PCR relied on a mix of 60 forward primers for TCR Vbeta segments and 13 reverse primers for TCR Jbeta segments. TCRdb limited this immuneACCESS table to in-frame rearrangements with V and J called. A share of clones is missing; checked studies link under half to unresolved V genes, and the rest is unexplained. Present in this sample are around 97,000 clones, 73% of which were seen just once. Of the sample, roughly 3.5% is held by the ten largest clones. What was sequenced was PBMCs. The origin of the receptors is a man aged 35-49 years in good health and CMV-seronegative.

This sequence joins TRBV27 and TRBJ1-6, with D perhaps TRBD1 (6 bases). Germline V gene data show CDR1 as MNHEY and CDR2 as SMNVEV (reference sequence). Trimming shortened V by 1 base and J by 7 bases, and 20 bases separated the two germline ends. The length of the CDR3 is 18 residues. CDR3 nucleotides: TGTGCCAGCAGTTTATTCCAGGGGCGGTTTTTGGGCAATTCACCCCTCCACTTT. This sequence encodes CASSLFQGRFLGNSPLHF.

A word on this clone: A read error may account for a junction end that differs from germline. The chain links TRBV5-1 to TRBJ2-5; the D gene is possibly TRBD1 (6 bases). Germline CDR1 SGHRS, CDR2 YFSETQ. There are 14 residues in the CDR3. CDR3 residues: CASSPTGFQGTQYF. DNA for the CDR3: TGCGCCAGCAGCCCGACAGGTTTCCAAGGGACCCAGTACTTC.

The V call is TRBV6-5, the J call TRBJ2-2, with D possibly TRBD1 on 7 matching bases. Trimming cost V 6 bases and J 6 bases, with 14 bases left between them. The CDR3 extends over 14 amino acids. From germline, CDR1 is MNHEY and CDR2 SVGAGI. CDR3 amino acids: CASSYDREAGELFF. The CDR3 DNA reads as TGTGCCAGCAGCTATGACAGGGAGGCCGGGGAGCTGTTTTTT.

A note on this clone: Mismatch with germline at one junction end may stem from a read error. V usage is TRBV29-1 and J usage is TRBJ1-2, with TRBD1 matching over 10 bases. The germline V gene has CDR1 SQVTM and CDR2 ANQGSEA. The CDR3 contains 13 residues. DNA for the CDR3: TGCAGCGTTGATGGGACAGGGGACGATGGCTACAACTTC. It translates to CSVDGTGDDGYNF.

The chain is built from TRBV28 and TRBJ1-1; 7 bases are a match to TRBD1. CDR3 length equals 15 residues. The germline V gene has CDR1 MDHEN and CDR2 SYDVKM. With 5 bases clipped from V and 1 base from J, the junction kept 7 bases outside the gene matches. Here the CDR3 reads CASSVPGQRNTEAFF. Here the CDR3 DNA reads TGTGCCAGCAGTGTTCCGGGACAGAGGAACACTGAAGCTTTCTTT. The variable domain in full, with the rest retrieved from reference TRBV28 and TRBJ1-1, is DVKVTQSSRYLVKRTGEKVFLECVQDMDHENMFWYRQDPGLGLRLIYFSYDVKMKEKGDIPEGYSVSREKKERFSLILESASTNQTSMYLCASSVPGQRNTEAFFGQGTRLTVV.

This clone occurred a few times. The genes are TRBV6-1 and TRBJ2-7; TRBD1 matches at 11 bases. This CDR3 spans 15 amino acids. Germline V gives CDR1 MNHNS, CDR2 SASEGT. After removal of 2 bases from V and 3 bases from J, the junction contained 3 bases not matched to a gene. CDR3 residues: CASSETGTGGYEQYF. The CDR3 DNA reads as TGTGCCAGCAGTGAAACCGGGACAGGGGGCTACGAGCAGTACTTC.

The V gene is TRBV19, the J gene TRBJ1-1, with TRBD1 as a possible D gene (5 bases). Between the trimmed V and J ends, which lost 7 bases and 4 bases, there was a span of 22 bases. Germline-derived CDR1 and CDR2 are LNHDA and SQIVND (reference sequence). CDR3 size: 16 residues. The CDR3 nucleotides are TGTGCCAGTACCCCCCGTTCCGGGGGGATTAGCACTGAAGCTTTCTTT. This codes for CASTPRSGGISTEAFF.

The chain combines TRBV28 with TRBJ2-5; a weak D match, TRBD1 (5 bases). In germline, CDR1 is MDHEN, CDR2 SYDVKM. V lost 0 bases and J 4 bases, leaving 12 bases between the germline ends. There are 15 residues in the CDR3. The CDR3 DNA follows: TGTGCCAGCAGTTTATGGACCGACAGTATAGAGACCCAGTACTTC. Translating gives CASSLWTDSIETQYF.

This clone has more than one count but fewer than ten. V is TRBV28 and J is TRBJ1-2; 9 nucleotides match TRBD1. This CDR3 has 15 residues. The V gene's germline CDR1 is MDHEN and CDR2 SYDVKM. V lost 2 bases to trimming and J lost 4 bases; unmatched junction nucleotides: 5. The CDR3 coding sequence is TGTGCCAGCAGTTTACCCACAGGGGGCGTCTATGGCTACACCTTC. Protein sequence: CASSLPTGGVYGYTF.

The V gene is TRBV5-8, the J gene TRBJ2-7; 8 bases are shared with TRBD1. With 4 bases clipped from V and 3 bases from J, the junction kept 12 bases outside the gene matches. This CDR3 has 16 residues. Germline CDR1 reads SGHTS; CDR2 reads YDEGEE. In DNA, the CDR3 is TGTGCCAGCAGCCCACACCCCGGGACAGGAAACTACGAGCAGTACTTC. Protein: CASSPHPGTGNYEQYF. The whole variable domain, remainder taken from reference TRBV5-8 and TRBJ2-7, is EAGVTQSPTHLIKTRGQQATLRCSPISGHTSVYWYQQALGLGLQFLLWYDEGEERNRGNFPPRFSGRQFPNYSSELNVNALELEDSALYLCASSPHPGTGNYEQYFGPGTRLTVT.

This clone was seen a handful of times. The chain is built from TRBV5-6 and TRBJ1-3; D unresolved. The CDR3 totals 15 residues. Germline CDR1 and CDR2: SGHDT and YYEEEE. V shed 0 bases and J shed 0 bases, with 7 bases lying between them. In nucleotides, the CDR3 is TGTGCCAGCAGCTTGGCCGGAGGCTCTGGAAACACCATATATTTT. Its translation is CASSLAGGSGNTIYF.

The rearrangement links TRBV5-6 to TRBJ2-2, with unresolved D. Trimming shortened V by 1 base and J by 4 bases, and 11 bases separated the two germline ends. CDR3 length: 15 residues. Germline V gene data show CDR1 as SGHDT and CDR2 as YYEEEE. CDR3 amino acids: CASSLRLRRTGELFF. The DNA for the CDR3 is TGTGCCAGCAGCTTGCGGTTGCGTCGCACCGGGGAGCTGTTTTTT.

CDR3: CASSINTGGGTYEQYV. The CDR3 DNA sequence: TGTGCCAGTAGTATAAACACAGGGGGAGGAACCTACGAGCAGTACGTC. The V and J genes are TRBV19 and TRBJ2-7; 8 nucleotides match TRBD1. V trimming: 2 bases; J trimming: 2 bases; junction bases outside the gene matches: 8. Germline assignment: CDR1 LNHDA and CDR2 SQIVND (reference sequence). The CDR3 length is 16 residues.

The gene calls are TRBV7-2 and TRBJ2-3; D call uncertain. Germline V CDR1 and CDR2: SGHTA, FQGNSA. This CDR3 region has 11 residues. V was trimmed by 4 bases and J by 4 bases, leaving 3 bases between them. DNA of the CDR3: TGTGCCAGCAGCTCGGCAGATACGCAGTATTTT. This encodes CASSSADTQYF.

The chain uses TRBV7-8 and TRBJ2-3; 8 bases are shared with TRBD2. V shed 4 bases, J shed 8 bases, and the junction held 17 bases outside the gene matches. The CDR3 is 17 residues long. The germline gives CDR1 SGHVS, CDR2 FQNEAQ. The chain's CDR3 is CASSSRGWAGGHFTQYF. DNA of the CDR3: TGTGCCAGCAGCTCCAGAGGATGGGCGGGGGGACACTTTACGCAGTATTTT.

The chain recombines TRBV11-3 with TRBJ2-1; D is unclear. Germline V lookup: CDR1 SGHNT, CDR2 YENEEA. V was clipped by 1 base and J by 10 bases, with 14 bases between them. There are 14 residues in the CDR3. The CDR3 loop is CASSLVGGSLEQFF. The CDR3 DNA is TGTGCCAGCAGCTTAGTAGGCGGCTCCCTCGAGCAGTTCTTC.

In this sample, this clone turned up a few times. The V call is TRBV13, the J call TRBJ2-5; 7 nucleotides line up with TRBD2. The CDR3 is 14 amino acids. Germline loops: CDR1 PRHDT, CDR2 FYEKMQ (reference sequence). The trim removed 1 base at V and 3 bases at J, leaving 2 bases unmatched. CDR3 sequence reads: CASSLAAGEETQYF. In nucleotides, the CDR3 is TGTGCCAGCAGCTTAGCGGCGGGGGAAGAGACCCAGTACTTC. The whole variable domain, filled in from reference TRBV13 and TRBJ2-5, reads AAGVIQSPRHLIKEKRETATLKCYPIPRHDTVYWYQQGPGQDPQFLISFYEKMQSDKGSIPDRFSAQQFSDYHSELNMSSLELGDSALYFCASSLAAGEETQYFGPGTRLLVL.

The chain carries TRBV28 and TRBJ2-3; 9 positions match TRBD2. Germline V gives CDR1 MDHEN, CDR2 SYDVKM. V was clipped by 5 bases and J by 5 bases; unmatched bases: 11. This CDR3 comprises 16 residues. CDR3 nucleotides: TGTGCCAGCAGTATACCCCTAGCGGGGAATGGAGATACGCAGTATTTT. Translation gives CASSIPLAGNGDTQYF.

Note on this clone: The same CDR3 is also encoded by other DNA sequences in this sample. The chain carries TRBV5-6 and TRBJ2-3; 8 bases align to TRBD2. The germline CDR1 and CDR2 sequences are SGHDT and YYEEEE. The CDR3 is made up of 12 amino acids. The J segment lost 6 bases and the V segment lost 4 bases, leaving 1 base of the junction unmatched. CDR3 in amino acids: CASSPGGDTQYF. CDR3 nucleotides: TGTGCCAGCAGCCCGGGGGGGGATACGCAGTATTTT.

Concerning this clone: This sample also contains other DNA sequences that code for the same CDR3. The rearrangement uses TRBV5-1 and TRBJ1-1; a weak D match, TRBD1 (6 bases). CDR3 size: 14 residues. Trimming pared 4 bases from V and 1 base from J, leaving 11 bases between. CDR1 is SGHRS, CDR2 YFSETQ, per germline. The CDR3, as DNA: TGCGCCAGCAGCAATGGACAGCCGAACACTGAAGCTTTCTTT. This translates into CASSNGQPNTEAFF.

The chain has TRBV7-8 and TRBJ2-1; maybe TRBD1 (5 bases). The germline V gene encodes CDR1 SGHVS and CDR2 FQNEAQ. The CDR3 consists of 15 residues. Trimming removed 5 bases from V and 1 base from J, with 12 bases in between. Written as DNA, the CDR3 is TGTGCCAGCAGCACAAGGGGCCGATCCTACAATGAGCAGTTCTTC. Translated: CASSTRGRSYNEQFF.

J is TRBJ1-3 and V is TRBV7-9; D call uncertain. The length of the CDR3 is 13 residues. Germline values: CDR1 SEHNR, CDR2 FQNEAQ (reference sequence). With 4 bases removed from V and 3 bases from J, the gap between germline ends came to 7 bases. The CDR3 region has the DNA TGTGCCAGCAGCTCCCCGTATGGAAACACCATATATTTT. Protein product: CASSSPYGNTIYF.

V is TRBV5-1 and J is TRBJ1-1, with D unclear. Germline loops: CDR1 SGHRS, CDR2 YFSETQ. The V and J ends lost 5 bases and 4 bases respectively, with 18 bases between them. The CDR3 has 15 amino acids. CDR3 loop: CASSSGGGRSTEAFF. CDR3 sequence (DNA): TGCGCCAGCAGTTCCGGCGGCGGGAGGAGCACTGAAGCTTTCTTT.

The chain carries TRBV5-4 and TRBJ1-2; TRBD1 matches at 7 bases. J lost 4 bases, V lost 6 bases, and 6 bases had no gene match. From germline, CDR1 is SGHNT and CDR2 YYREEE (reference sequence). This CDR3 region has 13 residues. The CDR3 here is CASIRQGGYGYTF. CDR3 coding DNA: TGTGCCAGCATTCGACAGGGTGGCTATGGCTACACCTTC.

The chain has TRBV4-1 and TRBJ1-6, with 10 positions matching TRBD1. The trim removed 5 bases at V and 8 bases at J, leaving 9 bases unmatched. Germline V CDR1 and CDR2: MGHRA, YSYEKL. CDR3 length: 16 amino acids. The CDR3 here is CASSSRGTGVHSPLHF. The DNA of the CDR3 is TGCGCCAGCAGCTCACGGGGGACAGGGGTACATTCACCCCTCCACTTT.

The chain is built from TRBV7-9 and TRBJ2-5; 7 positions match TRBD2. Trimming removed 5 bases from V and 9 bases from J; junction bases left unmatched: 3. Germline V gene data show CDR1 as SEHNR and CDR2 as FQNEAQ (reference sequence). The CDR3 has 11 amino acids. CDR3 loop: CASSDRGAQYF. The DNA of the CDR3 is TGTGCCAGCAGCGATCGGGGGGCCCAGTACTTC.

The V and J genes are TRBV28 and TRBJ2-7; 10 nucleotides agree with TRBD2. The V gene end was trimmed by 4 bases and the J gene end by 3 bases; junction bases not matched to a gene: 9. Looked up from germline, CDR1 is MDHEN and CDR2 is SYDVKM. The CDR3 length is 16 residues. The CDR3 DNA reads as TGTGCCAGCAGTTCTCTCAGCGGGGGGGCAGTCTACGAGCAGTACTTC. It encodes CASSSLSGGAVYEQYF.

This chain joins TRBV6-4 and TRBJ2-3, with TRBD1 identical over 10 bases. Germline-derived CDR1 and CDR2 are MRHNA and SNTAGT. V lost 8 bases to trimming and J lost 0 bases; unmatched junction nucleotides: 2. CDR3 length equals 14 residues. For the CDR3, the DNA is TGTGCCAGCTCGGACAGGGGGAGCACAGATACGCAGTATTTT. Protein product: CASSDRGSTDTQYF.

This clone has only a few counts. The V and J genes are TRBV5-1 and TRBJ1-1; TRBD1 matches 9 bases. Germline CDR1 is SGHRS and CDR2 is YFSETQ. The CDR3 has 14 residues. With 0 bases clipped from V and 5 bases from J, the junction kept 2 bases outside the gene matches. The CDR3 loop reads CASSLVGQGTEAFF. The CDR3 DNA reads TGCGCCAGCAGCTTGGTGGGACAGGGAACTGAAGCTTTCTTT.

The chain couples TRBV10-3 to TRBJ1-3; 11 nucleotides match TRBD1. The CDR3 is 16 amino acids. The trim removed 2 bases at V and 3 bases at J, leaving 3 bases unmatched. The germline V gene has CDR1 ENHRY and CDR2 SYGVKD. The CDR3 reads CAISEGQGADGNTIYF. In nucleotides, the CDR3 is TGTGCCATCAGTGAGGGACAGGGGGCTGATGGAAACACCATATATTTT.